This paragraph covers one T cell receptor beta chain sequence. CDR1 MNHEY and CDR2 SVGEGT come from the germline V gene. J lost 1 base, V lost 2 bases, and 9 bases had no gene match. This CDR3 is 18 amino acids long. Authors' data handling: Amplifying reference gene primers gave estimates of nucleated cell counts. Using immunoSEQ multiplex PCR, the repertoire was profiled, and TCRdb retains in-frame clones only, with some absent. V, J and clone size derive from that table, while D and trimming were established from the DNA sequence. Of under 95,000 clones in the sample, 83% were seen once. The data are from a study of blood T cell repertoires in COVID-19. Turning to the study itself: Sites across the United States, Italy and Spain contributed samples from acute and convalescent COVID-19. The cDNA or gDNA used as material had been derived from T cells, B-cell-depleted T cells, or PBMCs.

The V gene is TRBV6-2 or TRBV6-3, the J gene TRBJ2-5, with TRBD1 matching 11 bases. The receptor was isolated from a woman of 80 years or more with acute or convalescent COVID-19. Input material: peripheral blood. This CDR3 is CASSYEAGQGVIQETQYF. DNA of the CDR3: TGTGCCAGCAGTTACGAGGCGGGACAGGGGGTGATCCAAGAGACCCAGTACTTC.